This T cell receptor beta chain stems from a study of PD-1 blockade in mismatch repair-deficient tumors. The CDR3 is 15 residues long. CDR1 MDHEN and CDR2 SYDVKM come from the germline V gene. Trimming took off 6 bases at V and 3 bases at J, with 15 bases between the two ends. Method: immunoSEQ multiplex PCR; TCRdb's copy keeps in-frame clones and lacks some. The sample yields 14,000 or so clones, 75% to 85% seen once. Mismatch repair deficiency was confirmed in all patients, by PCR or immunohistochemistry. The chain employs TRBV28 and TRBJ1-5; a possible D gene is TRBD1 (6 bases). The TCR sequence derives from an adult with mismatch repair-deficient cancer. The material was PBMCs, obtained approximately 14 weeks after starting pembrolizumab. The CDR3 DNA reads as TGTGCCAGCAGAATGGGGGGGGCTTACAATCAGCCCCAGCATTTT. Translation: CASRMGGAYNQPQHF. Looking up the rest from reference TRBV28 and TRBJ1-5 gives the full variable domain: DVKVTQSSRYLVKRTGEKVFLECVQDMDHENMFWYRQDPGLGLRLIYFSYDVKMKEKGDIPEGYSVSREKKERFSLILESASTNQTSMYLCASRMGGAYNQPQHFGDGTRLSIL.